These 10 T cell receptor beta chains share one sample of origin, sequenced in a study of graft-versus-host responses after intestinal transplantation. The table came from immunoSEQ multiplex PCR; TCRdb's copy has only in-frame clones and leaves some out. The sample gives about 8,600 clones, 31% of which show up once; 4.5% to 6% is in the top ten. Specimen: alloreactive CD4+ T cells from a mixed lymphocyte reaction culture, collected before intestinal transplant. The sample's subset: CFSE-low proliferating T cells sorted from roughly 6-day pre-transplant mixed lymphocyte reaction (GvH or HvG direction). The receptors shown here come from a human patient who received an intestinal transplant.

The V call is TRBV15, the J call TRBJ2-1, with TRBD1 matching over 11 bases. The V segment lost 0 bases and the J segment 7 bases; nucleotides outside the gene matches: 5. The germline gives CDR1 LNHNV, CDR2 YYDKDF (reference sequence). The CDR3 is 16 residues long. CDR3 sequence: CATSRDPDRGPNEQFF. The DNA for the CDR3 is TGTGCCACCAGCAGAGATCCGGACAGGGGGCCTAATGAGCAGTTCTTC.

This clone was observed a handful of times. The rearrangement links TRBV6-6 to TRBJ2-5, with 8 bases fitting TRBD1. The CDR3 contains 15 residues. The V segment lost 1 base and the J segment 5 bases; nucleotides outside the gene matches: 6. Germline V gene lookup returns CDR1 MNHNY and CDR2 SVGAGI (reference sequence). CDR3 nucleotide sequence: TGTGCCAGCAGTTACTTTTCAGGGGGCGAGGAGACCCAGTACTTC. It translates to CASSYFSGGEETQYF.

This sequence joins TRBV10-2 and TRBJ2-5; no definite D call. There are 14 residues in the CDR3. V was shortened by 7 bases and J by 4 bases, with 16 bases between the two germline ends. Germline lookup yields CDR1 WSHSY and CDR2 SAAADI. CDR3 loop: CASTTGPVGETQYF. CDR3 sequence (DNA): TGCGCCAGCACTACCGGTCCCGTCGGAGAGACCCAGTACTTC.

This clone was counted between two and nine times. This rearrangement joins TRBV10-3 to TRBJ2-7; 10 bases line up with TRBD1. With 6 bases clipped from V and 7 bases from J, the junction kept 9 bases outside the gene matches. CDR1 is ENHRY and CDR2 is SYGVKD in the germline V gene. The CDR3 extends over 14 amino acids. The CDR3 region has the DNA TGTGCCATCAGGACCGGGACAGGGGCGGGGGAGCAGTACTTC. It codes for CAIRTGTGAGEQYF.

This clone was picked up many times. CDR3 region: CASSLVGRNTEAFF. The CDR3 coding sequence is TGTGCCAGCAGCTTGGTTGGCAGAAACACTGAAGCTTTCTTT. J is TRBJ1-1 and V is TRBV5-4; D remains unclear. V lost 0 bases, J lost 2 bases, and 8 bases lay in between. Germline lookup yields CDR1 SGHNT and CDR2 YYREEE (reference sequence). The CDR3 contains 14 residues.

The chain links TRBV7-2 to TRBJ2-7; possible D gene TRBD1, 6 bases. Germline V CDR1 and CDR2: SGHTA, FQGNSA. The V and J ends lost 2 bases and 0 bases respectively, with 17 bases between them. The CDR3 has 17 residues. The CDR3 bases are TGTGCCAGCAGCTTACTACAGGGCTCCCTTATCTCCTACGAGCAGTACTTC. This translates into CASSLLQGSLISYEQYF.

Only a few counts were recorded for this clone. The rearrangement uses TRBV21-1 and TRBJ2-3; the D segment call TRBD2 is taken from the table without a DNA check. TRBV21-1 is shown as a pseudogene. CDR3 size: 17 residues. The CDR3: CASSKRCGLADTDTQYF. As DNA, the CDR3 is TGTGCCAGCAGCAAAAGGTGCGGGCTAGCGGACACAGATACGCAGTATTTT.

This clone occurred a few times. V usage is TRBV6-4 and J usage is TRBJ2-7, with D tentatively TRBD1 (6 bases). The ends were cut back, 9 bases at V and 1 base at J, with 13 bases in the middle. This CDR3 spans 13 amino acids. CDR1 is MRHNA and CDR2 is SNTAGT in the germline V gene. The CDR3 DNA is TGTGCCAGTGGACAGTGGACTTCCTACGAGCAGTACTTC. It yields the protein CASGQWTSYEQYF.

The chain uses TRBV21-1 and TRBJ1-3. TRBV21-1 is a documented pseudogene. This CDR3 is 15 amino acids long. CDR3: CARGGVGFSGNTIYF. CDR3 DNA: TGTGCCAGGGGGGGGGTGGGGTTCTCTGGAAACACCATATATTTT.

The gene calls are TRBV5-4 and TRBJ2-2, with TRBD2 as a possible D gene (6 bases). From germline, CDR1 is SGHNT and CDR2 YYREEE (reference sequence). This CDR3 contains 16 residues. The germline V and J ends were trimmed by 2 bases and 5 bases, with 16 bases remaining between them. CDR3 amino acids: CASSFTARAGTGELFF. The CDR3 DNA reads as TGTGCCAGCAGCTTTACGGCGAGGGCGGGGACCGGGGAGCTGTTTTTT. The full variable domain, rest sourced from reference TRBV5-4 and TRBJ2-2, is ETGVTQSPTHLIKTRGQQVTLRCSSQSGHNTVSWYQQALGQGPQFIFQYYREEENGRGNFPPRFSGLQFPNYSSELNVNALELDDSALYLCASSFTARAGTGELFFGEGSRLTVL.